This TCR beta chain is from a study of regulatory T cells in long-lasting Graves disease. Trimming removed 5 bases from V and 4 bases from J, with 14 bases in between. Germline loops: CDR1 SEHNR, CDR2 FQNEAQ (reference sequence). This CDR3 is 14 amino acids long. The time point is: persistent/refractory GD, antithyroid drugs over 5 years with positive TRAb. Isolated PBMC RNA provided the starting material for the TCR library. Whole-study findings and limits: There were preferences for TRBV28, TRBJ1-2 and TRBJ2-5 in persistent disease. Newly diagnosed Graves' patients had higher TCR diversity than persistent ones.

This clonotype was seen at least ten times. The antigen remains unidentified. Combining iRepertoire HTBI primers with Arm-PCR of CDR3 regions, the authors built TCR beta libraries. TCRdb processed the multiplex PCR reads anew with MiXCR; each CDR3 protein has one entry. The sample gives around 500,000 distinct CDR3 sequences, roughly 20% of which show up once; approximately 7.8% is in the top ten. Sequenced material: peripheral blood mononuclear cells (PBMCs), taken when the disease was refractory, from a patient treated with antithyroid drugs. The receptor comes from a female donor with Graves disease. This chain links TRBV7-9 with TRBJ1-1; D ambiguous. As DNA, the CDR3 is TGTGCCAGCAGCACCTCGGGGTGGGTCACTGAAGCTTTCTTT. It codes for CASSTSGWVTEAFF.